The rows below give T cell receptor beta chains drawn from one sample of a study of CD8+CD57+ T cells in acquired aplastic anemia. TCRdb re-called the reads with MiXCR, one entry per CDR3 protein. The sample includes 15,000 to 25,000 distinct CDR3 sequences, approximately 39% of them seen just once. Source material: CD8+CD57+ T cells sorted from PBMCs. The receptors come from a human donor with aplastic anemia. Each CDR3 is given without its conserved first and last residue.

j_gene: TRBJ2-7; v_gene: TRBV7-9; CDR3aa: ASSRRWGTGRIHEQY
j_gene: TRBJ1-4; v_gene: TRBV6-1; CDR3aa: ASSEGDLGKLF
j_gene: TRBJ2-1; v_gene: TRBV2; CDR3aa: ASSRDRGSNEQF
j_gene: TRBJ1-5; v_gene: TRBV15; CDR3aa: ATTDYSNQPQH
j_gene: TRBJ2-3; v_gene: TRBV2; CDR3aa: ASSRAASGGTDTQY
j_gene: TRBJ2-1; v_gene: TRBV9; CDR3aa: ASSVGDYYNEQF
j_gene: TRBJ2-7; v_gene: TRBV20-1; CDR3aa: SALLQTSGPYEQY
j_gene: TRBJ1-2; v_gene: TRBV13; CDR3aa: ASSSRGQVDYGYT
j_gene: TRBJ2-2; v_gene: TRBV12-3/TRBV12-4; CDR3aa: ASSFNPTGELF
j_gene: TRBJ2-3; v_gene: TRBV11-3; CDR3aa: ASSLEWSTDTQY
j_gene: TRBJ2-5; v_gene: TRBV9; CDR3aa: ASSPHNSGETQY
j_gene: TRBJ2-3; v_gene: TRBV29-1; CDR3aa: SVRGTGGADTQY
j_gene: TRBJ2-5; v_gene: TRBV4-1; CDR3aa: ASSQERRVRETQY
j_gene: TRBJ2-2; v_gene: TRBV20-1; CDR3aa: SATSGANTGELF
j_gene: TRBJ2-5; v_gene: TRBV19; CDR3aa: ASSSGGGRETQY
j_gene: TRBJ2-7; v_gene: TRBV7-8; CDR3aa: ASSLASSSSDSDSSEQY
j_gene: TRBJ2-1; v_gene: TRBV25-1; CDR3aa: ASSPGLAGELSYNEQF
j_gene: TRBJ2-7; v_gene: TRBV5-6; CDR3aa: ASSWPSGEQY
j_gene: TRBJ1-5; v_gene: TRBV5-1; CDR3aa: ASSFTGVDQPQH
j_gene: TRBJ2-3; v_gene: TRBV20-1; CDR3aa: SARRDTQY
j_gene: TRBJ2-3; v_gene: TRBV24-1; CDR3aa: ATSAGTGGPDTQY
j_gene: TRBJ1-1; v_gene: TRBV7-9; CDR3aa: ASSSPGGVGTEAF
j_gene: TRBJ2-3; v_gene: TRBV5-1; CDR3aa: ASSLVGTTDTQY
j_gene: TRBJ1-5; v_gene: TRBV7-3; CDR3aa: ASSSGGGGNQPQH
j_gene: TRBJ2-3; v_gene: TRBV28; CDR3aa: ASSLGRGDPTDTQY
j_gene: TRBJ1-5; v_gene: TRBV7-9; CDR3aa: ASSHTGTGFNQPQH
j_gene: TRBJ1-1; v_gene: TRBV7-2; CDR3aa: ASSPGGRGRTGNTEAF
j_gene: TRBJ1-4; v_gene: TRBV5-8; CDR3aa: ASSFSPATNERLF
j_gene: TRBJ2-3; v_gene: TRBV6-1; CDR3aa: ASREPGLSTDTQY
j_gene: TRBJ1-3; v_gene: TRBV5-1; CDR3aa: ASSLEGNTIY
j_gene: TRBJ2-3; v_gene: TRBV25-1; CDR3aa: ASRQTSTDTQY
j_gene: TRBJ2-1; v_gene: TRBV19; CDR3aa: ASSRGGSFVNEQF
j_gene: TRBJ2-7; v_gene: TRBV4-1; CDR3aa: ASSQGGTYEQY
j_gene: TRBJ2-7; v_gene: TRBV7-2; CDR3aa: ASSLGSTGGRQY
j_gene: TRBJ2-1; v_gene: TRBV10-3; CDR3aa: ATRSGYNEQF
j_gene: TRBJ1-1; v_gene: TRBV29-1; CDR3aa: SVNGDNTEAF
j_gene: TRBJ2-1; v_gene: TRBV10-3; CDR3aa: AIRGNNEQF
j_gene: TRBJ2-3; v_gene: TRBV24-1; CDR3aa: ATSDPRTGVYTDTQY
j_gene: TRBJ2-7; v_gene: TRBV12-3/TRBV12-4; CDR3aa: ASTSSKSGTYEQY
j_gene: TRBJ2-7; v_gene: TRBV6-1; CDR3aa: ASSWGGYEQY
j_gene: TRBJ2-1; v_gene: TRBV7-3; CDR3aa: ASNQGQAYNEQF
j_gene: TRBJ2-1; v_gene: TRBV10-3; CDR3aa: ASSYSGGYGEQF
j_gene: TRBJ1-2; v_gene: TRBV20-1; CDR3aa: SAPGQGSYT
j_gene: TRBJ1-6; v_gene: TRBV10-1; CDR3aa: ASSVAGDNSPLH
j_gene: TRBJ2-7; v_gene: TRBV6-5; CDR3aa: ASSYSPPQGAAYEQY
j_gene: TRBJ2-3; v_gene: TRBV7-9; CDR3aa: ASSWGQTGTDTQY
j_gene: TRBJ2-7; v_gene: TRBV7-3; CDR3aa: ASSGPGTPSYEQY
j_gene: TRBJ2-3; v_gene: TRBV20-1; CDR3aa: SATGTSGRYDTQY
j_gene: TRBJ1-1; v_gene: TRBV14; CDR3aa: ASSPELHWPLGGMNTEAF
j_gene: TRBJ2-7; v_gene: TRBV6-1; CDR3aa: ASSLVVGGEQQY